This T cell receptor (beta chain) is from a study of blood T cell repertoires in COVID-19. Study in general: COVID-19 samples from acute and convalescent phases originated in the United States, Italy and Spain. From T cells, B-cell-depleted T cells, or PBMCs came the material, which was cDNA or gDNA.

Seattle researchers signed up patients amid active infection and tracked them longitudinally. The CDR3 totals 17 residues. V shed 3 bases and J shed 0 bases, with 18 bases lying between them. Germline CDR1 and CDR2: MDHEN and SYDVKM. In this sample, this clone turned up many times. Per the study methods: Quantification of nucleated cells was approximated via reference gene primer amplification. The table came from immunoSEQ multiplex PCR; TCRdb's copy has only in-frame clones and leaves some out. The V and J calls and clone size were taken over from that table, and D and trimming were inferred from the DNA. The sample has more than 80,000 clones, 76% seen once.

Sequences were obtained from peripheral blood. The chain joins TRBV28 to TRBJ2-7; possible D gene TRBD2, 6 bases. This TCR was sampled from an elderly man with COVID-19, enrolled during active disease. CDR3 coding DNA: TGTGCCAGCAGTTTTTTAGGTTTCGGAGGGCGCTCCTACGAGCAGTACTTC. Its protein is CASSFLGFGGRSYEQYF.